The T cell receptor (beta chain) described here comes from a study of T cell responses to AZD1222 COVID-19 vaccine. Study-level findings and limits: Spike-wide vaccine-associated CD4 TCRs dominated at 160-218 and 743-854.

Profiled with immunoSEQ multiplex PCR; TCRdb holds only in-frame clones, not every one. Here the sample spans around 110,000 clones, roughly nine tenths being singletons. The CDR3 contains 14 residues. CDR1 and CDR2 (germline): SGHNT, YYREEE (reference sequence). Details on this clone: No antigen is known for it. The junction and the germline gene differ at one end; a read error may be behind it.

The receptor was derived from an adult who received the AZD1222 COVID-19 vaccine. This chain joins TRBV5-4 and TRBJ2-7; D is perhaps TRBD2 (5 bases). Sequencing used peripheral blood, obtained 28 days after the second AZD1222 dose. The CDR3 is CASSLATSGYRLIF. In nucleotides, the CDR3 is TGTGCCAGCAGCTTGGCTACTTCCGGGTATAGACTAATCTTC.